This TCR beta chain was retrieved from a study of cytomegalovirus exposure and HLA in healthy donors. V lost 2 bases and J lost 6, with 8 bases in between. Germline lookup yields CDR1 SGHVS and CDR2 FQNEAQ. The CDR3 length is 13 residues. There are a few counts of this clone. Generated by immunoSEQ multiplex PCR, the TCRdb table keeps only in-frame clones and is missing some. The table records roughly 60,000 clones, 91% of them present only once. V gene TRBV7-8 combines with J gene TRBJ1-5; D call uncertain. The receptor's source is a woman in her 30s in good health and CMV-seronegative. Sequencing was carried out using PBMCs. The CDR3 spells CASSLSFRQPQHF. DNA of the CDR3: TGTGCCAGCAGCTTATCTTTTCGTCAGCCCCAGCATTTT.